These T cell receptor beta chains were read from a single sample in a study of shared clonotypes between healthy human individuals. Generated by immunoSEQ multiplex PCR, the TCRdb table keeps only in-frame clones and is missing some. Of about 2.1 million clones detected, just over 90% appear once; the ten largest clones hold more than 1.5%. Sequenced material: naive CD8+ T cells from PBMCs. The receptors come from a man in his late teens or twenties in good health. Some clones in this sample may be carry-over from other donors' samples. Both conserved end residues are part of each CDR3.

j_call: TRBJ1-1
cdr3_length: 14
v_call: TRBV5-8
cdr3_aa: CASSQRHGNTEAFF

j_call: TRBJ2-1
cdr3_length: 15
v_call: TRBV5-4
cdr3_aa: CASSTGTGGYNEQFF

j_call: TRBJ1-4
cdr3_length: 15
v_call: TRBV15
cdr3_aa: CATSRYPATNEKLFF

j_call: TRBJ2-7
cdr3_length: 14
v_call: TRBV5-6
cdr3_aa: CASSFQAGQYEQYF

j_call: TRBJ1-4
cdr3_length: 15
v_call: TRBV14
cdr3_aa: CASSPGTGVNEKLFF

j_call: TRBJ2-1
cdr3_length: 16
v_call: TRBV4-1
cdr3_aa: CASSQERGSSYNEQFF

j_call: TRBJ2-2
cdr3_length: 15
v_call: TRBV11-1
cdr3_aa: CASSPGTVNTGELFF

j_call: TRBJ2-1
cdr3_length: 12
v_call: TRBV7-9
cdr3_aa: CASSPLGSEQFF

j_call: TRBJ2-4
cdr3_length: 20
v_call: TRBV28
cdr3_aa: CASSFTPGDSAQVAKNIQYF

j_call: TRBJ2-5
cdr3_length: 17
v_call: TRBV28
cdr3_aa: CASSPEWTAGAQETQYF

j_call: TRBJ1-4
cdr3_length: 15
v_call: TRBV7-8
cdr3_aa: CASSLVAAKGEKLFF

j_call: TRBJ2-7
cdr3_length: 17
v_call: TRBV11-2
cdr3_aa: CASSLNILRTGHYEQYF

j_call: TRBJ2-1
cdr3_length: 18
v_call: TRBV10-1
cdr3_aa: CASSESGIKGPSYNEQFF

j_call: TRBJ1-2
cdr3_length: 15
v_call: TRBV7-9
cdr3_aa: CASSFGQGSAFGYTF

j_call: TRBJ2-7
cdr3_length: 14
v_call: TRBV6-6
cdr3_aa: CASSLGQGLYEQYF

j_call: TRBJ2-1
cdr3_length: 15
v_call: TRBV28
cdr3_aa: CASTDRRGRVHEQFF

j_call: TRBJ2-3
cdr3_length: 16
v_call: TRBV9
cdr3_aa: CASSVHRGRATDTQYF

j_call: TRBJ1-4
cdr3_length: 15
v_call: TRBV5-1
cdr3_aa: CASSPEGGLLEKLFF

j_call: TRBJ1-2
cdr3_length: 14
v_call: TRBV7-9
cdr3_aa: CASSLPRRNYGYTF

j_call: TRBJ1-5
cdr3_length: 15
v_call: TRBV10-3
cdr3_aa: CAISNQDKGNQPQHF

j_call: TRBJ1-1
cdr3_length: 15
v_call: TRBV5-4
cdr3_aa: CASSLGWRAATEAFF

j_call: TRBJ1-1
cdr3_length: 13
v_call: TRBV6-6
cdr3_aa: CASTLTRNTEAFF

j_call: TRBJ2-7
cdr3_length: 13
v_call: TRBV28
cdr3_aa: CASSYRVTYEQYF

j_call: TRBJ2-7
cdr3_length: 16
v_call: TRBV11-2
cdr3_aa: CASSLGVAGGFWEQYF

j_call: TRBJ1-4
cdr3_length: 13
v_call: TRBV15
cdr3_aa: CATSDGQGEKLFF

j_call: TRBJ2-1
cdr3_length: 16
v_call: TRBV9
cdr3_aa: CASSATSGRTYNEQFF

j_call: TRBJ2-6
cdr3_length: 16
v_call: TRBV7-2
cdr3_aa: CASSPAVHTGANVLTF

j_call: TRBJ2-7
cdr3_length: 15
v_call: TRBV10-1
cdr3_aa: CASSEFVAGEDEQYF

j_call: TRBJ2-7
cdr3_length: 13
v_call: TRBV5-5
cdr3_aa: CASSLGGWYEQYF

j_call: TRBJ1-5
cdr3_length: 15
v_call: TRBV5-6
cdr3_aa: CASSLGLQSNQPQHF

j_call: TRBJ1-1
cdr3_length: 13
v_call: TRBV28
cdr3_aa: CASSLGQSTEAFF

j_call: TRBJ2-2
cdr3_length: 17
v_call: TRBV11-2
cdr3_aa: CASSYPGSGRAPGELFF

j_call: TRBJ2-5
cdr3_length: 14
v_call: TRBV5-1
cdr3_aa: CASRQAALQETQYF

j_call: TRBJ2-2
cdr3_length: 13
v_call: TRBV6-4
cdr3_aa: CASRSKITGELFF

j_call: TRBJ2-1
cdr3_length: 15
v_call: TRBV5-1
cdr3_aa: CASSTGPSMINEQFF

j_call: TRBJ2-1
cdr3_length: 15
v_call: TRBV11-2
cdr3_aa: CASSPVLIIGNEQFF

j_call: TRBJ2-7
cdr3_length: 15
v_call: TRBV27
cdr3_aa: CASSLWGPASYEQYF

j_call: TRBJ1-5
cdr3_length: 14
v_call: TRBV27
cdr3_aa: CASSLRNSNQPQHF

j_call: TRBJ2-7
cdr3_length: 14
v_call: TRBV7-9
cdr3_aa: CASSDRRGPYEQYF

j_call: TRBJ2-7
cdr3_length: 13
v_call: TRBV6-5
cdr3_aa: CASSYSEGYEQYF

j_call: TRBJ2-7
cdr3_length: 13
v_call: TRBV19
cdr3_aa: CASSPTSGYEQYF

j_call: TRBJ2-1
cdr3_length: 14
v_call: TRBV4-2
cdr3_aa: CASSQVPGGARQFF

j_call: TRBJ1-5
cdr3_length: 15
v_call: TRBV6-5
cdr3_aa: CASSQRTGGGRPQHF